This is a list of T cell receptor beta chains from one sample in a study of T cell repertoires in cytomegalovirus infection. TCRdb redid the calling of the reads with MiXCR, one entry per CDR3 protein. The repertoire holds a few hundred thousand distinct CDR3 sequences, with roughly 15% as singletons. The specimen was PBMCs. Receptor source: a human donor in good health (CMV status not recorded). Some clones in this sample may be carry-over from other donors' samples. Each CDR3 is given with its conserved first and last residue. Each record gives: clone size, D gene, V gene, J gene, CDR3 DNA, CDR3 protein. D genes are given only for firm matches. Clone size is shown for a subset of rows, as once, few, many or a class of expanded clone.

few,TRBD2,TRBV6-1,TRBJ2-1,TGTGCCAGCAGTGAGGGGGGGTACAGCTCCTACAATGAGCAGTTCTTC,CASSEGGYSSYNEQFF
.,.,TRBV4-1,TRBJ2-5,TGCGCCAGCAGCCAAGATCGTGGGGGGAGAGGAGAAGAGACCCAGTACTTC,CASSQDRGGRGEETQYF
many,.,TRBV7-2,TRBJ2-1,TGTGCCAGCAGCTTCATCCCACCAAAAGATCCCTCGTTCTTC,CASSFIPPKDPSFF
many,TRBD2,TRBV7-2,TRBJ2-1,TGTGCCAGCAGCTTAGATCTGTCGGCTAGCGGTTCCTACAATGAGCAGTTCTTC,CASSLDLSASGSYNEQFF
.,TRBD1,TRBV20-1,TRBJ2-5,TGCAGTGCTAGGACCGGGACAGGGGTCCAAGAGACCCAGTACTTC,CSARTGTGVQETQYF
.,.,TRBV6-1,TRBJ1-6,TGTGCCAGCAGTTACAATAGGGCTTCCTCCTATAATTCACCCCCCCACTTT,CASSYNRASSYNSPPHF
.,.,TRBV15,TRBJ1-1,TGTGCCACCAGCCGTTCTTCATATATGAACACTGAAGCTTTCTTT,CATSRSSYMNTEAFF
few,TRBD1,TRBV20-1,TRBJ2-5,TGCAGTGCTAGGGACAGGCCCGGCGGGGAGACCCAGTACTTC,CSARDRPGGETQYF
many,.,TRBV28,TRBJ1-1,TGTGCCAGCAGTTTTGGTCTGGGGAACACTGAAGCTTTCTTT,CASSFGLGNTEAFF
many,TRBD2,TRBV7-2,TRBJ2-1,TGTGCCAGCAGCGCCACCGGGACTAGAGATGGGAATGAGCAGTTCTTC,CASSATGTRDGNEQFF
.,TRBD2,TRBV3-1,TRBJ2-3,TGTGCCAGCAGCCAAGCGGGGCGGGGGGTCGGCTTAACTCCAGATACGCAGTATTTT,CASSQAGRGVGLTPDTQYF
few,TRBD1,TRBV20-1,TRBJ1-4,TGCAGTGCGGAAGGCACAGGGGTACGCGGTAATGAAAAACTGTTTTTT,CSAEGTGVRGNEKLFF
few,TRBD1,TRBV4-1,TRBJ2-1,TGCGCCAGCAGCCAATTCCCGGGACAGGGAGAGCACAATGAGCAGTTCTTC,CASSQFPGQGEHNEQFF
many,.,TRBV7-2,TRBJ2-1,TGTGCCAGCAGCTTAGATCCTAGCCGGGGGAAGAACTCCTACAATGAGCAGTTCTTC,CASSLDPSRGKNSYNEQFF
.,.,TRBV20-1,TRBJ2-7,TGCAGTGCTAGTGAGGGAGCCCCCTACGAGCAGTACTTC,CSASEGAPYEQYF
.,.,TRBV4-1,TRBJ2-2,TGCGCCAGCAGCCACGAGTCACCAGGGGCTACGAACACCGGGGAGCTGTTTTTT,CASSHESPGATNTGELFF
many,TRBD1,TRBV6-2/TRBV6-3,TRBJ1-1,TGTGCCAGCAGTCAACCGACAGGGTACACTGAAGCTTTCTTT,CASSQPTGYTEAFF
few,.,TRBV5-1,TRBJ1-6,TGCGCCAGCAGCCTTGGAACGGATTCACCCCTCCACTTT,CASSLGTDSPLHF
.,.,TRBV28,TRBJ1-1,TGTGCCAGCTCGTATGGACCTCGGGACCGCCTGAACACTGAAGCTTTCTTT,CASSYGPRDRLNTEAFF
many,.,TRBV20-1,TRBJ1-1,TGCAGTGCTAGAGGAGGTAAGGGGAACACTGAAGCTTTCTTT,CSARGGKGNTEAFF
.,.,TRBV2,TRBJ1-2,TGTGCCAGCAGTGAAGCGCCGGACTATGGCTACACCTTC,CASSEAPDYGYTF
.,TRBD1,TRBV19,TRBJ2-1,TGTGCCAGTAGTTACCGGGACAGACGTGGTGAGCAGTTCTTC,CASSYRDRRGEQFF
few,TRBD1,TRBV28,TRBJ1-1,TGTGCCAGCAGGGAAGGACAGGGGACGAACACTGAAGCTTTCTTT,CASREGQGTNTEAFF
many,TRBD1,TRBV25-1,TRBJ1-2,TGTGCCAGCAGTGAACCGGGACAGGGGAACTATGGCTACACCTTC,CASSEPGQGNYGYTF
many,TRBD2,TRBV7-2,TRBJ2-5,TGTGCCAGCAGGGGTAGCGGGGGGGCCGGGGAGACCCAGTACTTC,CASRGSGGAGETQYF